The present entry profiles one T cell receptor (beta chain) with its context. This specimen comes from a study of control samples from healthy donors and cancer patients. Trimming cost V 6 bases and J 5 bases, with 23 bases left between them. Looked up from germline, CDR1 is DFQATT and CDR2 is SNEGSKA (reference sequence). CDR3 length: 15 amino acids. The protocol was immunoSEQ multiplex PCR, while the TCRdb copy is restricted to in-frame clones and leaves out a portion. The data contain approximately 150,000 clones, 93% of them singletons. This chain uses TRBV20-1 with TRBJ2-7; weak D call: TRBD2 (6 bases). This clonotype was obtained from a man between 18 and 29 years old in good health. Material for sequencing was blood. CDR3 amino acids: CSASTPGLGGNEQYF. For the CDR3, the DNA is TGCAGTGCGAGTACTCCGGGACTCGGAGGCAACGAGCAGTACTTC.